A selection of T cell receptor beta chains follows, all from one sample in a study of blood T cell repertoires in COVID-19. Repertoires were generated with immunoSEQ multiplex PCR, while TCRdb's copy carries only in-frame clones and drops some. The data show approximately 38,000 clones, with roughly nine tenths seen just once and about 10% held by the top ten. The specimen was peripheral blood. Receptor source: a man aged 25 to 40 with active or convalescent COVID-19. CDR3s include the opening cysteine and the closing phenylalanine or tryptophan. The D gene is left open where the match is weak. Clone size is not always given. Where it is, it says once, few, many or a class for expanded clones.

V: TRBV27
size: -
D: -
length: 15
J: TRBJ1-5
DNA: TGTGCCAGCAGTTTATTTGCTGGGCCCAATCAGCCCCAGCATTTT
CDR3: CASSLFAGPNQPQHF

V: TRBV16
size: once
D: -
length: 16
J: TRBJ1-6
DNA: TGTGCCAGCAGCCAATCGGGCAGTTTCTATAATTCACCCCTCCACTTT
CDR3: CASSQSGSFYNSPLHF

V: TRBV6-5
size: -
D: -
length: 14
J: TRBJ1-1
DNA: TGTGCCAGCAGTTACACCGGCCAGGCCGCGGGTGCTTTCTTT
CDR3: CASSYTGQAAGAFF

V: TRBV27
size: medium-sized
D: TRBD2
length: 16
J: TRBJ2-2
DNA: TGTGCCAGCTTCGGAATCGGGACTAGCGGGACCGGGGAGCTGTTTTTT
CDR3: CASFGIGTSGTGELFF

V: TRBV20-1
size: -
D: TRBD2
length: 11
J: TRBJ2-7
DNA: TGCAGTGCGGGGGGGAAGTACGAGCAGTACTTC
CDR3: CSAGGKYEQYF

V: TRBV19
size: once
D: -
length: 15
J: TRBJ2-7
DNA: TGTGCCAGTAGTACACCCGGGACATTCCCCTACGAGCAGTACTTC
CDR3: CASSTPGTFPYEQYF

V: TRBV11-2
size: -
D: -
length: 19
J: TRBJ2-1
DNA: TGTGCCAGCAGCTTTAGAATCGAGGGAGCCCAGCTCGGCTACAATGAGCAGTTCTTC
CDR3: CASSFRIEGAQLGYNEQFF

V: TRBV19
size: -
D: TRBD1
length: 14
J: TRBJ1-2
DNA: TGTGCCAGTAGTATTGGGGGACAGGGCTATGGCTACACCTTC
CDR3: CASSIGGQGYGYTF

V: TRBV5-1
size: -
D: TRBD1
length: 17
J: TRBJ2-3
DNA: TGCGCCAGCAGCTTGGGGGCGACAGGGGGCGCGACAGATACGCAGTATTTT
CDR3: CASSLGATGGATDTQYF

V: TRBV6-5
size: once
D: TRBD2
length: 15
J: TRBJ2-2
DNA: TGTGCCAGCAGTCCAGATCGCGGGAGGGCCGGGGAGCTGTTTTTT
CDR3: CASSPDRGRAGELFF

V: TRBV5-5
size: -
D: -
length: 12
J: TRBJ1-3
DNA: TGTGCCAGCAGCTTGGCAGGAAACACCATATATTTT
CDR3: CASSLAGNTIYF

V: TRBV13
size: -
D: TRBD1
length: 15
J: TRBJ1-6
DNA: TGTGCCAGCAGCCAAGCCGGGACAGGGGATTCACCCCTCCACTTT
CDR3: CASSQAGTGDSPLHF

V: TRBV4-1
size: -
D: TRBD2
length: 17
J: TRBJ2-1
DNA: TGCGCCAGCAGCCGGACAGGTCAGACTAGCGGCTACAATGAGCAGTTCTTC
CDR3: CASSRTGQTSGYNEQFF

V: TRBV2
size: -
D: TRBD1
length: 13
J: TRBJ1-2
DNA: TGTGCCAGCAGACCCAGGGGGTTTCAAGGCTACACCTTC
CDR3: CASRPRGFQGYTF

V: TRBV5-1
size: -
D: -
length: 14
J: TRBJ2-7
DNA: TGCGCCAGCAGCTTGAACAGGGGGGGATACGAGCAGTACTTC
CDR3: CASSLNRGGYEQYF

V: TRBV3-1/TRBV3-2
size: -
D: TRBD1
length: 15
J: TRBJ1-3
DNA: TGTGCCAGCAGCCCATACTGGACAGGGGGAAACACCATATATTTT
CDR3: CASSPYWTGGNTIYF

V: TRBV7-9
size: -
D: -
length: 16
J: TRBJ2-1
DNA: TGTGCCAGCAGCCTAAGTGGGACAAGCTCCTACAATGAGCAGTTCTTC
CDR3: CASSLSGTSSYNEQFF

V: TRBV2
size: -
D: -
length: 16
J: TRBJ2-1
DNA: TGTGCCAGCAGTGTTAACAGATTACAGGAGTACAATGAGCAGTTCTTC
CDR3: CASSVNRLQEYNEQFF

V: TRBV3-1/TRBV3-2
size: -
D: -
length: 11
J: TRBJ1-1
DNA: TGTGCCAGCAGGGGGGCAGACTCGGCTTTCTTT
CDR3: CASRGADSAFF

V: TRBV5-4
size: -
D: -
length: 16
J: TRBJ2-3
DNA: TGTGCCAGCAGCTTGGATTTGACCAGCCGCAGGGATACGCAGTATTTT
CDR3: CASSLDLTSRRDTQYF

V: TRBV11-2
size: -
D: -
length: 15
J: TRBJ2-3
DNA: TGTGCCAGCAGCACCGCTAGCGTTTCCACAGATACGCAGTATTTT
CDR3: CASSTASVSTDTQYF

V: TRBV9
size: few
D: -
length: 15
J: TRBJ1-2
DNA: TGTGCCAGCAGCGAGCCCCCCGGGGGGATGGTAGGCTACACCTTC
CDR3: CASSEPPGGMVGYTF

V: TRBV6-1
size: -
D: -
length: 13
J: TRBJ2-4
DNA: TGTGCCAGCAGTCAGAGGGTCGGCCACATTCAGTACTTC
CDR3: CASSQRVGHIQYF

V: TRBV21-1
size: -
D: -
length: 17
J: TRBJ2-7
DNA: TGTGCCAGCAGCAAAGGGCTCCCCGGACAGACAGCCTACGAGCAGTACTTC
CDR3: CASSKGLPGQTAYEQYF

V: TRBV3-1/TRBV3-2
size: -
D: -
length: 13
J: TRBJ1-4
DNA: TGTGCCAGCAGCCCAGGAGGGTGGCGCGAACTGTTTTTT
CDR3: CASSPGGWRELFF

V: TRBV19
size: -
D: TRBD2
length: 16
J: TRBJ2-1
DNA: TGTGCCAGTAGTCCCCCGGGAGCGGGAGGATTCAATGAGCAGTTCTTC
CDR3: CASSPPGAGGFNEQFF

V: TRBV28
size: -
D: -
length: 13
J: TRBJ2-5
DNA: TGTGCCAGCAGGCGCAGCGGCCAAGAGACCCAGTACTTC
CDR3: CASRRSGQETQYF

V: TRBV20-1
size: -
D: TRBD1
length: 10
J: TRBJ1-1
DNA: TGCAGTGCTAGGGGACAGGAAGTTTTCTTT
CDR3: CSARGQEVFF

V: TRBV9
size: -
D: TRBD1
length: 15
J: TRBJ1-1
DNA: TGTGCCAGCAGTCCCACCGGGACAGGGAATACTGAAGCTTTCTTT
CDR3: CASSPTGTGNTEAFF

V: TRBV28
size: -
D: -
length: 14
J: TRBJ1-2
DNA: TGTGCCAGCCATATTACAGGGAGCAACTATGGCTACACCTTC
CDR3: CASHITGSNYGYTF

V: TRBV5-1
size: few
D: TRBD1
length: 16
J: TRBJ1-1
DNA: TGCGCCAGCAGCCCACTACAGGGGGCAATATTTTCTGAAGCTTTCTTT
CDR3: CASSPLQGAIFSEAFF

V: TRBV10-3
size: once
D: TRBD1
length: 14
J: TRBJ2-1
DNA: TGTGCCATCAGAGGGACAGGGAACTACAATGAGCAGTTCTTC
CDR3: CAIRGTGNYNEQFF

V: TRBV6-1
size: -
D: -
length: 16
J: TRBJ1-4
DNA: TGTGCCAGCAGTGAAATGATGGGCAGGACTAATGAAAAACTGTTTTTT
CDR3: CASSEMMGRTNEKLFF